The 27 T cell receptor beta chains given below trace back to one sample, sequenced in a study of T cells in narcolepsy. TCRdb's table, derived via immunoSEQ multiplex PCR, lists solely in-frame clones and lacks some. The sample shows some 25,000 clones, around two thirds of them seen only once. Sequencing was carried out using memory (CD45RA-) CD4+ T cells from blood. These receptors were collected from a human donor in good health.

The gene calls are TRBV7-2 and TRBJ2-7; D gene ambiguous. The V and J ends lost 1 base and 3 bases respectively, with 4 bases between them. Germline V lookup: CDR1 SGHTA, CDR2 FQGNSA. The CDR3 covers 12 residues. The CDR3 coding sequence is TGTGCCAGCAGCTTAGTGGTCTACGAGCAGTACTTC. It yields the protein CASSLVVYEQYF. The full variable domain, with the rest looked up from reference TRBV7-2 and TRBJ2-7, is GAGVSQSPSNKVTEKGKDVELRCDPISGHTALYWYRQSLGQGLEFLIYFQGNSAPDKSGLPSDRFSAERTGGSVSTLTIQRTQQEDSAVYLCASSLVVYEQYFGPGTRLTVT.

There are a few counts of this clone. In DNA form, the CDR3 reads TGTGCCAGCAGCTTGCAGGGGGCGATCTCACCCCTCCACTTT. Residues: CASSLQGAISPLHF. The V call is TRBV7-9, the J call TRBJ1-6, with 8 positions matching TRBD1. V lost 3 bases, J lost 10 bases, and 5 bases stayed unmatched. The length of the CDR3 is 14 residues. Germline CDR1 reads SEHNR; CDR2 reads FQNEAQ (reference sequence).

Only one count was recorded for this clone. The V call is TRBV28, the J call TRBJ1-2; possible D gene TRBD1, 6 bases. Trimming removed 6 bases at V and 2 bases at J, with 25 bases between. CDR1 and CDR2 from the germline V gene are MDHEN and SYDVKM. This CDR3 has 18 residues. The CDR3 here is CASSLTPPFGQPNYGYTF. The DNA for the CDR3 is TGTGCCAGCAGCCTTACACCCCCTTTCGGACAGCCAAACTATGGCTACACCTTC.

The V call is TRBV29-1, the J call TRBJ1-2; TRBD1 aligns across 8 bases. CDR1 is SQVTM, CDR2 ANQGSEA, per germline. Trimming removed 7 bases from V and 7 bases from J; junction bases left unmatched: 14. CDR3 length equals 14 residues. Written as DNA, the CDR3 is TGCAGCGCCCAAAGGGATCAGGGGGCGGGTGGCTACACCTTC. It specifies CSAQRDQGAGGYTF.

The rearrangement uses TRBV2 and TRBJ2-2, with 11 positions matching TRBD2. The CDR3 is made up of 15 amino acids. Germline V CDR1 and CDR2: SNHLY, FYNNEI. V dropped 6 bases and J dropped 6; count of bases not matched to a gene: 6. The CDR3 DNA reads as TGTGCCAGCAGGGTAACTAGCGGGAGTCCCGGGGAGCTGTTTTTT. Translating it yields CASRVTSGSPGELFF.

This clone appeared a few times. The chain recombines TRBV6-5 with TRBJ1-1; TRBD1 is a possible D gene (5 bases). The germline CDR1 and CDR2 sequences are MNHEY and SVGAGI. V gave up 4 bases and J gave up 3 bases, with 12 bases separating them. The CDR3 length is 14 residues. CDR3 protein: CASSSYRGDTEAFF. CDR3 DNA sequence: TGTGCCAGCAGTTCCTATAGAGGGGACACTGAAGCTTTCTTT.

The chain carries TRBV5-1 and TRBJ2-3; TRBD2 aligns across 7 bases. V shed 6 bases, J shed 1 base, and the junction held 11 bases outside the gene matches. The CDR3 has 16 amino acids. CDR1 and CDR2 (germline): SGHRS, YFSETQ. The CDR3 is CASMPGRSSGTDTQYF. The CDR3 nucleotides are TGCGCCAGCATGCCCGGGAGGAGTAGCGGCACAGATACGCAGTATTTT.

This clone was counted only a few times. This chain joins TRBV4-2 and TRBJ2-2; D uncertain. Trimming pared 3 bases from V and 4 bases from J, leaving 15 bases between. Looked up from germline, CDR1 is LGHNA and CDR2 is YNFKEQ. The CDR3 runs to 16 residues. CDR3 coding DNA: TGTGCCAGCAGCCACGGGCCAACCGGTGGCACCGGGGAGCTGTTTTTT. Its protein product is CASSHGPTGGTGELFF.

The chain joins TRBV27 to TRBJ2-3; D unresolved. The CDR3 has 17 amino acids. The germline V and J ends were trimmed by 5 bases and 2 bases, with 20 bases remaining between them. Looked up from germline, CDR1 is MNHEY and CDR2 is SMNVEV (reference sequence). CDR3 sequence (DNA): TGTGCCAGCAGTCCACTAACCTTCCGGCTCAACACAGATACGCAGTATTTT. This translates into CASSPLTFRLNTDTQYF.

The chain combines TRBV5-4 with TRBJ2-7; 9 bases agree with TRBD1. Germline lookup yields CDR1 SGHNT and CDR2 YYREEE (reference sequence). The V and J ends lost 3 bases and 5 bases, in that order; junction bases with no gene match: 9. The CDR3 sequence is 15 residues long. CDR3 sequence: CASSSAGTGLNEQYF. The CDR3 DNA is TGTGCCAGCAGCTCTGCCGGGACAGGGCTTAACGAGCAGTACTTC.

V is TRBV6-5 and J is TRBJ1-1, with D perhaps matching TRBD1 (6 bases). Germline V lookup: CDR1 MNHEY, CDR2 SVGAGI. CDR3 size: 15 residues. The V end lost 5 bases, the J end lost 0 bases, and 13 bases lay between the germline ends. The CDR3 coding sequence is TGTGCCAGCAGTCGTCCCCCAGGGGTGAACACTGAAGCTTTCTTT. Translation: CASSRPPGVNTEAFF.

The chain links TRBV4-3 to TRBJ2-5; D perhaps matches TRBD1 (6 bases). The end of the DNA aligns better with TRBJ2-7, so the J call may be wrong. The CDR3 is 15 amino acids. Germline V lookup: CDR1 LGHNA, CDR2 YSLEER. CDR3 DNA: TGCGCCAGCAGCCGCCGACTGCAGGGGCAACACGAGCAGTACTTC. Its protein is CASSRRLQGQHEQYF.

The chain links TRBV28 to TRBJ1-5; unclear D gene. The CDR3 is made up of 13 amino acids. Trimming left V 6 bases short and J 1 base short, with 7 bases between. The germline V gene has CDR1 MDHEN and CDR2 SYDVKM. The CDR3 sequence is CASSPDSNQPQHF. CDR3 bases: TGTGCCAGCAGCCCGGACAGCAATCAGCCCCAGCATTTT. Using reference TRBV28 and TRBJ1-5 for the parts outside the CDR3, the full variable domain is DVKVTQSSRYLVKRTGEKVFLECVQDMDHENMFWYRQDPGLGLRLIYFSYDVKMKEKGDIPEGYSVSREKKERFSLILESASTNQTSMYLCASSPDSNQPQHFGDGTRLSIL.

The chain employs TRBV5-6 and TRBJ1-2; D unclear. The length of the CDR3 is 14 residues. Germline CDR1 and CDR2: SGHDT and YYEEEE. Trimming removed 2 bases at V and 4 bases at J, with 12 bases between. The DNA for the CDR3 is TGTGCCAGCAGCTTAGTCAGGTTAGCCTATGGCTACACCTTC. It is translated as CASSLVRLAYGYTF.

This clone has only a few counts. V gene TRBV6-6 combines with J gene TRBJ1-2, with D maybe TRBD1 (5 bases). Deletions cut 2 bases from V and 6 bases from J, with 13 bases between. The length of the CDR3 is 14 residues. The germline V gene encodes CDR1 MNHNY and CDR2 SVGAGI (reference sequence). CDR3 sequence (DNA): TGTGCCAGCAGTTACCCCTCGGGGGGGGATGGCTACACCTTC. Its translation: CASSYPSGGDGYTF.

J is TRBJ1-2 and V is TRBV6-1; D unclear. Per germline, CDR1 MNHNS and CDR2 SASEGT. The CDR3 covers 15 residues. V lost 4 bases and J lost 0, with 12 bases in between. CDR3 in amino acids: CASSVGRASNYGYTF. The CDR3, as DNA: TGTGCCAGCAGTGTCGGGCGGGCTTCTAACTATGGCTACACCTTC.

This clone has more than one count but fewer than ten. V gene TRBV6-6 combines with J gene TRBJ1-1; D may be TRBD1 (5 bases). Germline V gives CDR1 MNHNY, CDR2 SVGAGI (reference sequence). V was shortened by 11 bases and J by 7 bases, with 20 bases between the two germline ends. The CDR3 totals 13 residues. DNA for the CDR3: TGTGCCGGAGCTGGGGGAGAACAGTTTGAAGCTTTCTTT. Its translation: CAGAGGEQFEAFF.

The CDR3 region is CASSFVGTTISYGYTF. The CDR3 nucleotides read TGTGCCAGCAGTTTCGTCGGGACAACTATTTCCTATGGCTACACCTTC. This chain uses TRBV28 with TRBJ1-2, with D perhaps matching TRBD1 (6 bases). Trimming cost V 3 bases and J 4 bases, with 18 bases left between them. CDR3 length: 16 amino acids. Germline CDR1 is MDHEN and CDR2 is SYDVKM.

This clone has just a few counts. This rearrangement joins TRBV2 to TRBJ2-2, with TRBD2 matching 7 bases. Trimming at V came to 4 bases and at J to 1 base, leaving 6 bases not matched to a gene. Germline-derived CDR1 and CDR2 are SNHLY and FYNNEI. CDR3 length: 16 residues. The CDR3, as DNA: TGTGCCAGCAGTGCTCACGGCGGGGGGAACACCGGGGAGCTGTTTTTT. Amino acid sequence: CASSAHGGGNTGELFF. Filled out from reference TRBV2 and TRBJ2-2, the complete variable domain reads EPEVTQTPSHQVTQMGQEVILRCVPISNHLYFYWYRQILGQKVEFLVSFYNNEISEKSEIFDDQFSVERPDGSNFTLKIRSTKLEDSAMYFCASSAHGGGNTGELFFGEGSRLTVL.

The genes are TRBV7-7 and TRBJ2-1; no clear D. V shed 0 bases and J shed 9 bases, with 12 bases lying between them. The CDR3 sequence is 14 residues long. Germline loops: CDR1 SSHAT, CDR2 FNYEAQ (reference sequence). The CDR3: CASSLADGLGEQFF. The CDR3 bases are TGTGCCAGCAGCTTAGCCGACGGCCTCGGTGAGCAGTTCTTC. Full variable domain (outside the CDR3, taken from reference TRBV7-7 and TRBJ2-1): GAGVSQSPRYKVTKRGQDVTLRCDPISSHATLYWYQQALGQGPEFLTYFNYEAQPDKSGLPSDRFSAERPEGSISTLTIQRTEQRDSAMYRCASSLADGLGEQFFGPGTRLTVL.

This chain uses TRBV2 with TRBJ2-5, with D unresolved. This CDR3 contains 11 residues. The V gene's germline CDR1 is SNHLY and CDR2 FYNNEI. V lost 8 bases, J lost 4 bases, and 8 bases lay in between. The CDR3 bases are TGTGCCAGCGGCTTGGGAGAGACCCAGTACTTC. It encodes CASGLGETQYF.

The rearrangement links TRBV28 to TRBJ1-2, with 10 bases identical to TRBD1. Trimming cost V 5 bases and J 0 bases; bases outside gene matches: 6. Germline V gives CDR1 MDHEN, CDR2 SYDVKM. This CDR3 has 16 residues. CDR3 loop: CASSETGGPSNYGYTF. For the CDR3, the DNA is TGTGCCAGCAGTGAGACAGGGGGCCCCTCTAACTATGGCTACACCTTC.

The chain employs TRBV11-2 and TRBJ2-7; no firm D call. CDR1 and CDR2 from the germline V gene are SGHAT and FQNNGV. The CDR3 consists of 14 residues. Deletions cut 5 bases from V and 4 bases from J, with 15 bases between. Written as DNA, the CDR3 is TGTGCCAGCAGCGCTGGACCCGTGAGGTACGAGCAGTACTTC. It translates to CASSAGPVRYEQYF.

This sequence joins TRBV5-5 and TRBJ1-5; D ambiguous. Trimming took 0 bases from V and 5 from J, leaving 6 bases between them. There are 13 residues in the CDR3. Looked up from germline, CDR1 is SGHKS and CDR2 is YYEKEE (reference sequence). The CDR3 DNA reads TGTGCCAGCAGCTTGGATACAGATCAGCCCCAGCATTTT. Its translation: CASSLDTDQPQHF.

The chain is built from TRBV6-1 and TRBJ2-7, with D tentatively TRBD1 (6 bases). Germline V lookup: CDR1 MNHNS, CDR2 SASEGT. The V end lost 5 bases, the J end lost 2 bases, and 13 bases lay between the germline ends. CDR3 length: 14 residues. In nucleotides, the CDR3 is TGTGCCAGCAGTTATGGACAGCAGCCCTACGAGCAGTACTTC. It is translated as CASSYGQQPYEQYF.

The chain employs TRBV4-3 and TRBJ2-7; TRBD1 aligns across 7 bases. CDR3 length: 12 residues. The V and J ends lost 3 bases and 10 bases, in that order; junction bases with no gene match: 6. Looked up from germline, CDR1 is LGHNA and CDR2 is YSLEER. The CDR3 protein is CASSHGQAEQYF. The CDR3 DNA is TGCGCCAGCAGCCATGGACAGGCAGAACAGTACTTC.

This clone was observed a few times. This chain uses TRBV11-2 with TRBJ2-5; 8 nucleotides agree with TRBD2. Germline loops: CDR1 SGHAT, CDR2 FQNNGV. The CDR3 consists of 14 residues. V shed 1 base and J 4 bases; nucleotides not matched to a gene: 2. The CDR3 spells CASSLAGGSETQYF. CDR3 nucleotide sequence: TGTGCCAGCAGCTTAGCGGGAGGGTCAGAGACCCAGTACTTC.